This TCR beta chain was obtained from a study of shared T cell receptors in the human thymus. Germline V lookup: CDR1 MRHNA, CDR2 SNTAGT. Trimming removed 11 bases from V and 6 bases from J, with 16 bases in between. The CDR3 is made up of 13 amino acids. Produced via immunoSEQ multiplex PCR; TCRdb's table is partial and in-frame only. Of over 650,000 clones in the sample, about 89% were seen once. These same data were also listed under a study on human thymus T cells. That study reports: Healthy Finnish infants having corrective surgery for congenital heart defects served as donors. Thymus pieces cut out during corrective heart surgery were the tissue that was used. V and J gene usage appeared biased in thymic and blood repertoires. Thymic repertoires overlap heavily among unrelated individuals, related research has reported.

This receptor was taken from a boy younger than two with a congenital heart defect. Source material: thymocytes. This chain joins TRBV6-4 and TRBJ2-2; possible D gene TRBD2, 5 bases. The CDR3: CAPAVTSPGELFF. The CDR3 DNA reads TGTGCCCCAGCAGTAACTAGTCCCGGGGAGCTGTTTTTT.